This passage covers 6 T cell receptor beta chains from one sample sequenced in a study of blood T cell repertoires in COVID-19. Clones were sequenced by immunoSEQ multiplex PCR, and TCRdb holds only the in-frame ones, with some missing. Among approximately 130,000 clones listed, 85% to 90% were seen once. Sequences were obtained from peripheral blood. The receptors derive from a man aged 45 to 65 with active COVID-19.

This sequence joins TRBV7-2 and TRBJ2-5, with 7 positions matching TRBD1. Germline V CDR1 and CDR2: SGHTA, FQGNSA. This CDR3 comprises 14 residues. Trimming removed 2 bases from V and 5 bases from J; junction bases left unmatched: 5. Written as DNA, the CDR3 is TGTGCCAGCAGCTTAAGGGGGCCAAGGGAGACCCAGTACTTC. Its translation: CASSLRGPRETQYF.

CDR3 bases: TGTGCCAGCAGCCCCAGTCACCAAGAGACCCAGTACTTC. The encoded protein is CASSPSHQETQYF. V gene TRBV7-3 combines with J gene TRBJ2-5; D unclear. In germline, CDR1 is SGHTA, CDR2 FQGTGA. This CDR3 is built from 13 residues. Trimming removed 5 bases from V and 0 bases from J, with 7 bases in between.

This chain links TRBV6-1 with TRBJ1-2, with a weak D call TRBD1 (6 bases). Trimming took off 2 bases at V and 4 bases at J, with 11 bases between the two ends. This CDR3 is 14 amino acids long. Per the germline V gene, CDR1 is MNHNS and CDR2 is SASEGT. This CDR3 reads CASSETPDSYGYTF. Written as DNA, the CDR3 is TGTGCCAGCAGTGAAACCCCGGACAGCTATGGCTACACCTTC.

The chain has TRBV7-9 and TRBJ1-2; 10 bases are a match to TRBD1. J lost 4 bases, V lost 5 bases, and 7 bases had no gene match. CDR1 is SEHNR and CDR2 is FQNEAQ in the germline V gene (reference sequence). CDR3 length equals 15 residues. CDR3 region: CASSPGGQGTYGYTF. CDR3 sequence (DNA): TGTGCCAGCAGCCCAGGGGGACAGGGGACCTATGGCTACACCTTC.

This chain links TRBV6-6 with TRBJ2-7, with D possibly matching TRBD1 (5 bases). CDR1 and CDR2 (germline): MNHNY, SVGAGI (reference sequence). The CDR3 consists of 12 residues. Trimming removed 6 bases at V and 4 bases at J, with 10 bases between. CDR3: CASSHGQYEQYF. The DNA of the CDR3 is TGTGCCAGCAGCCACGGACAATACGAGCAGTACTTC.

The chain combines TRBV7-9 with TRBJ2-3, with 11 positions matching TRBD2. From germline, CDR1 is SEHNR and CDR2 FQNEAQ (reference sequence). This CDR3 spans 16 amino acids. J gave up 2 bases and V 1 base, and 2 bases lay outside the gene matches. The CDR3 loop is CASSLGGLAVTDTQYF. CDR3 nucleotide sequence: TGTGCCAGCAGCTTAGGGGGACTAGCGGTCACAGATACGCAGTATTTT.